The T cell receptor (beta chain) described here comes from a study of cytomegalovirus exposure and HLA in healthy donors. Only a few counts were recorded for this clone. Trimming shortened V by 10 bases and J by 7 bases, and 16 bases separated the two germline ends. The CDR3 loop spans 13 amino acids. The V gene's germline CDR1 is WSHSY and CDR2 SAAADI. Primers: 60 Vbeta forward and 13 Jbeta reverse. Some clones are missing from TCRdb's copy, which holds only in-frame ones; the method was immunoSEQ multiplex PCR. The sample yields 95,000 to 150,000 clones, less than 90% seen once. Source material: PBMCs. The source is a young man in good health and CMV-seropositive. This chain connects TRBV10-2 to TRBJ1-4, with D possibly TRBD1 on 5 matching bases. CDR3 sequence (DNA): TGCGCCACCTCGTTGGGGCTGAGTGAAAAACTGTTTTTT. Amino acid sequence: CATSLGLSEKLFF.